Below are 7 T cell receptor beta chains sequenced from a single sample in a study of blood T cell repertoires in COVID-19. TCRdb's table, derived via immunoSEQ multiplex PCR, lists solely in-frame clones and lacks some. This sample yields roughly 200,000 clones, of which roughly 80% are seen a single time; approximately 15% belongs to the top ten. The sample was peripheral blood. The source of these receptors is a man between 45 and 60 years old who had recovered from COVID-19.

J is TRBJ2-6 and V is TRBV19; TRBD1 matches 10 bases. CDR1 is LNHDA, CDR2 SQIVND, per germline (reference sequence). The CDR3 has 15 residues. Losses at the gene ends were 6 bases for V and 2 bases for J; bases not matched to a gene: 1. CDR3 sequence reads: CASRTGGTGANVLTF. CDR3 in DNA: TGTGCCAGTAGGACAGGGGGCACTGGGGCCAACGTCCTGACTTTC.

The chain employs TRBV27 and TRBJ2-5, with 15 bases identical to TRBD2. Germline V lookup: CDR1 MNHEY, CDR2 SMNVEV (reference sequence). Trimming cost V 3 bases and J 5 bases; bases outside gene matches: 13. The CDR3 extends over 19 amino acids. The CDR3 protein is CASSFRAGLAGGRSETQYF. The CDR3 DNA sequence: TGTGCCAGCAGTTTTAGAGCAGGACTAGCGGGAGGGCGGAGCGAGACCCAGTACTTC.

This chain connects TRBV30 to TRBJ1-1; unclear D gene. This CDR3 spans 15 amino acids. Germline CDR1 is GTSNPN and CDR2 is SVGIG (reference sequence). The ends were cut back, 0 bases at V and 4 bases at J, with 15 bases in the middle. The CDR3 DNA is TGTGCCTGGAGTGTATTCGCCTATAAAACCACTGAAGCTTTCTTT. Its protein is CAWSVFAYKTTEAFF.

The CDR3 loop reads CATSDWQSGRGLQTFF. In DNA, the CDR3 is TGTGCCACCAGTGATTGGCAGTCGGGCAGGGGGCTGCAAACTTTCTTT. The chain has TRBV24-1 and TRBJ1-1; TRBD1 aligns across 8 bases. The CDR3 covers 16 residues. Trimming at V came to 2 bases and at J to 12 bases, leaving 16 bases not matched to a gene. Looked up from germline, CDR1 is KGHDR and CDR2 is SFDVKD.

The genes are TRBV4-3 and TRBJ2-2, with 11 bases aligning to TRBD2. V lost 0 bases and J lost 5; bases outside the gene matches: 5. Per germline, CDR1 LGHNA and CDR2 YSLEER. This CDR3 is 17 amino acids long. CDR3 coding DNA: TGCGCCAGCAGCCAAGATCGTTGGACTAGCGGGACCGGGGAGCTGTTTTTT. Protein product: CASSQDRWTSGTGELFF.

V usage is TRBV30 and J usage is TRBJ1-2, with a weak D call TRBD1 (5 bases). This CDR3 has 13 amino acids. Germline CDR1 and CDR2: GTSNPN and SVGIG (reference sequence). V shed 3 bases and J shed 8 bases, with 16 bases lying between them. The CDR3 loop is CAWRDTRPGGYTF. In nucleotides, the CDR3 is TGTGCCTGGAGGGACACCCGCCCCGGCGGCTACACCTTC. The entire variable domain, with the rest obtained from reference TRBV30 and TRBJ1-2, is as follows: SQTIHQWPATLVQPVGSPLSLECTVEGTSNPNLYWYRQAAGRGLQLLFYSVGIGQISSEVPQNLSASRPQDRQFILSSKKLLLSDSGFYLCAWRDTRPGGYTFGSGTRLTVV.

This clone showed up just a few times. CDR3 region: CASSTQQGPSHLLAGINYVPEQYF. The CDR3 nucleotides are TGTGCCAGCAGTACACAACAGGGTCCCTCACATTTACTAGCGGGAATCAACTATGTCCCCGAGCAGTACTTC. The rearrangement uses TRBV27 and TRBJ2-7; 10 bases fit TRBD2. With V trimmed by 5 bases and J by 6 bases, 37 bases remained unmatched. The CDR3 is made up of 24 amino acids. Germline CDR1 reads MNHEY; CDR2 reads SMNVEV (reference sequence).